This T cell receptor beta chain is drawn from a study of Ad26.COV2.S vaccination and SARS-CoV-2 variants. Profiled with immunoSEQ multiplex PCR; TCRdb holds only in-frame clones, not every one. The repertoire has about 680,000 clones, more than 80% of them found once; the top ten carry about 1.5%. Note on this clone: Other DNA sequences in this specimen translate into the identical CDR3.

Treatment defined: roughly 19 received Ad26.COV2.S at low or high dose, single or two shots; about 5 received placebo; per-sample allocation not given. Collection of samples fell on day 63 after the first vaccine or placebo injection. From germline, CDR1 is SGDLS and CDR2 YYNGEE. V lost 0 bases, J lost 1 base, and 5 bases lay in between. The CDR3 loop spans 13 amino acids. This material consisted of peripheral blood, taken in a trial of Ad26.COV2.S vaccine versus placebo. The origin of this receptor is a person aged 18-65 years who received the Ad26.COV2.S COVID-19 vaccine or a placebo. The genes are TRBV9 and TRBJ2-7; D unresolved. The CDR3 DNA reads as TGTGCCAGCAGCGTAGCCCCTTCCTACGAGCAGTACTTC. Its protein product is CASSVAPSYEQYF.